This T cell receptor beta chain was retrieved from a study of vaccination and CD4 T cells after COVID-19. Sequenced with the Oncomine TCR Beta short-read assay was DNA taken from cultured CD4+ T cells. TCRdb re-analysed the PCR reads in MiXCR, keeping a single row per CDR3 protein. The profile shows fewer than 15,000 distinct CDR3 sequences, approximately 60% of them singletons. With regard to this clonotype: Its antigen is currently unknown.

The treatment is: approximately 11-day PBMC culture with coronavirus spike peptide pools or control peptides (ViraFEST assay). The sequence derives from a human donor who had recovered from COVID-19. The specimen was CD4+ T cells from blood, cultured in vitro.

The CDR3 bases are TGCAGTGCTAGTTGGCGGGGGGGTCCTTCCTACGAGCAGTACTTC. Its protein product is CSASWRGGPSYEQYF. The gene calls are TRBV20-1 and TRBJ2-7; 9 nucleotides match TRBD2. The germline V gene has CDR1 DFQATT and CDR2 SNEGSKA (reference sequence). The CDR3 contains 15 residues. J gave up 1 base and V 3 bases, and 7 bases lay outside the gene matches.